This T cell receptor beta chain is from a study of T cell responses to AZD1222 COVID-19 vaccine. Sequenced by immunoSEQ multiplex PCR; TCRdb stores in-frame clones only, minus some. Of around 99,000 clones listed, 92% were seen once; the top ten hold over 7%. V dropped 6 bases and J dropped 0 bases, with 11 bases sitting between them. The CDR3 loop spans 14 amino acids. The V gene's germline CDR1 is MNHEY and CDR2 SVGAGI. General study points: Dominant at 160-218 and 743-854, vaccine-associated CD4 TCRs also spanned spike.

In regard to this clone: What it binds is unknown.

The clonotype was recovered from an adult who received the AZD1222 COVID-19 vaccine. The sample consisted of peripheral blood, taken 28 days after the second AZD1222 dose. The chain couples TRBV6-5 to TRBJ1-2, with D perhaps matching TRBD1 (5 bases). In nucleotides, the CDR3 is TGTGCCAGCAGGGAGACAGACGCTAACTATGGCTACACCTTC. It yields the protein CASRETDANYGYTF.